The T cell receptor (beta chain) described here comes from a study of CD4+ T cells in melanoma. Study-wide findings and caveats: Reportedly, melanoma neoantigen-specific CD4+ T cells showed varied differentiation states. CD8+ T cell, macrophage and B cell function reportedly correlated with neoantigen-specific CD4+ T cells.

V was trimmed by 9 bases and J by 0 bases, leaving 15 bases between them. Per germline, CDR1 SNHLY and CDR2 FYNNEI. The CDR3 sequence is 15 residues long. On this clone itself: Its antigen is currently unknown.

The protocol was immunoSEQ multiplex PCR, while the TCRdb copy is restricted to in-frame clones and leaves out a portion. The profile shows more than 110,000 clones, over 90% of them singletons. This chain links TRBV2 with TRBJ1-3; possibly TRBD1 for D (5 bases). This sequence originates from a human donor with melanoma. Written as DNA, the CDR3 is TGTGCCAGGACCAACGACAGAATCTCTGGAAACACCATATATTTT. Protein: CARTNDRISGNTIYF. Full variable domain (missing parts from reference TRBV2 and TRBJ1-3): EPEVTQTPSHQVTQMGQEVILRCVPISNHLYFYWYRQILGQKVEFLVSFYNNEISEKSEIFDDQFSVERPDGSNFTLKIRSTKLEDSAMYFCARTNDRISGNTIYFGEGSWLTVV.